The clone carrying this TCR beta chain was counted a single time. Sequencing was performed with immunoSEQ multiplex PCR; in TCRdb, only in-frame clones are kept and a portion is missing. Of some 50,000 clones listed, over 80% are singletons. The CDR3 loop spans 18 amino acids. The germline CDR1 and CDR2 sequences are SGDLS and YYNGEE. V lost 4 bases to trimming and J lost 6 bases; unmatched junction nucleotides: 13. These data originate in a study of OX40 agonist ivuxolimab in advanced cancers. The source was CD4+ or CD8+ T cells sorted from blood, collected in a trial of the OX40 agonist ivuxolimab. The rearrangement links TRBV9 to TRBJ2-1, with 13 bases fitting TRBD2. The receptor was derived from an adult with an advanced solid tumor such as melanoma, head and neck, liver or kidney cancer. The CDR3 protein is CASSLGTGTSGIVNEQFF. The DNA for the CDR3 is TGTGCCAGCAGCTTAGGGACAGGGACTAGCGGGATCGTCAATGAGCAGTTCTTC.